This is a list of T cell receptor beta chains from one sample in a study of blood T cells in healthy people across ages. TCRdb analysed the 5' RACE reads with MiXCR anew, one entry per CDR3 protein. This repertoire shows more than 800,000 distinct CDR3 sequences, around 26% found once; its top ten account for 17%. Specimen: blood. Receptor source: a woman older than 75 in good health. Each CDR3 is given with its conserved first and last residue. Fields, in order: J gene, D gene, V gene, clone size, CDR3 DNA, CDR3 protein. A D gene is named only where the DNA matches it firmly. Clone size is shown for a subset of rows, as once, few, many or a class of expanded clone.

TRBJ1-1 | . | TRBV12-3/TRBV12-4 | . | TGTGCCAGCAGTTTACGGGGGCGCCGAACTTTCTTT | CASSLRGRRTFF
TRBJ2-7 | TRBD1 | TRBV7-2 | . | TGTGCCAGCAGCTCACAGGGACAGTTCTCCGAGCAGTACTTC | CASSSQGQFSEQYF
TRBJ2-1 | . | TRBV7-2 | many | TGTGCCAGCAGTCCCAGTTACTTGCAGGGTGTTAATGAGCAGTTCTTC | CASSPSYLQGVNEQFF
TRBJ2-1 | TRBD1 | TRBV27 | few | TGTGCCAGCAGTCGGGACAGGCTCAATGAGCAGTTCTTC | CASSRDRLNEQFF
TRBJ2-3 | . | TRBV12-3/TRBV12-4 | . | TGTGCCAGCACCCGTGGGACCAACACAGATGCGCAGTATTTT | CASTRGTNTDAQYF
TRBJ2-2 | TRBD1 | TRBV20-1 | . | TGCAGTGCTAGACCCCCCTGGACAGGATCGAACACCGGGGAGCTGTTTTTT | CSARPPWTGSNTGELFF
TRBJ2-6 | . | TRBV7-9 | many | TGTGCCAGCAGCCTCCGGGGGCTTGGGGCCAACGTCCTGACTTTC | CASSLRGLGANVLTF
TRBJ2-3 | . | TRBV12-3/TRBV12-4 | . | TGTGCCAGCAGTTTGCAAGCAGTGAGCACAGATGCGGAATATTTT | CASSLQAVSTDAEYF
TRBJ1-5 | . | TRBV7-2 | many | TGTGCCAGCAGCTTAGTGGGCAGTGAGAACAATCAGCCCCAGCATTTT | CASSLVGSENNQPQHF
TRBJ2-1 | TRBD1 | TRBV5-1 | . | TGCGCCAGCGAGGACAGGGGCCTAGATGGGGGTGAGCAGTTCTTC | CASEDRGLDGGEQFF
TRBJ1-2 | . | TRBV4-1 | . | TGCGCCAGCAGCAACCAAAGAGAGGGAGGCTATGGCTACACCTTC | CASSNQREGGYGYTF
TRBJ2-3 | . | TRBV7-2 | few | TGTGCCAGCAGCTTAGATGGTCGCAGCGATACGCAGTATTTT | CASSLDGRSDTQYF
TRBJ2-3 | TRBD2 | TRBV7-9 | once | TGTGCCAGCAGTTCCGGGGTAGCGGGAGTGAGTACGCAGTATTTT | CASSSGVAGVSTQYF
TRBJ2-1 | TRBD2 | TRBV11-3 | . | TGTGCCAGCAGGACTGCGGGGGGAAATAATGAGCAGTTCTTC | CASRTAGGNNEQFF
TRBJ1-2 | TRBD1 | TRBV11-2 | . | TGTGCCAGCAGCTCAACCGCCTCCGGGACAGGGGATGGTTCCTATGGCTACACCTTC | CASSSTASGTGDGSYGYTF
TRBJ2-7 | TRBD2 | TRBV7-2 | many | TGTGCCAGCAGCTTTGGAACTAGCGGGCCCTCATACCCCTACGAGCAGTACTTC | CASSFGTSGPSYPYEQYF
TRBJ2-7 | . | TRBV7-2 | many | TGTGCCAGCAGCCAACCTCCGCGCGTACACGAGCAGTACTTC | CASSQPPRVHEQYF
TRBJ2-1 | . | TRBV18 | . | TGTGCCAGCCCACCGGGGCTAAGCGATGAGCAGTTCTTC | CASPPGLSDEQFF
TRBJ2-7 | TRBD1 | TRBV7-9 | many | TGTGCCAGCTCGTCGCGACAGGGGGCTTCTCCTAACGCCTACGAGCAGTACTTC | CASSSRQGASPNAYEQYF
TRBJ2-5 | TRBD2 | TRBV5-5 | few | TGTGCCAGCAGCTTGACTGAGCGGGGGAGGCAAGAGACCCAGTACTTC | CASSLTERGRQETQYF
TRBJ1-1 | . | TRBV16 | many | TGTGCCAGCAGCCAGGTCACGGGCACTGAAGCTTTCTTT | CASSQVTGTEAFF